These 9 T cell receptor beta chains were sequenced from one sample in a study of blood T cells in healthy people across ages. A sample-barcoded 5' primer and a J-beta primer mix were used in a second PCR of about 6 to 11 cycles. One entry per CDR3 protein results from TCRdb running MiXCR on the 5' RACE reads. Seen here are approximately 1.5 million distinct CDR3 sequences, 40% to 45% observed once, and the top ten hold less than 5%. The sequenced sample was blood. Source of these receptors: a woman between 18 and 29 years old in good health.

The chain recombines TRBV5-1 with TRBJ1-2; no clear D gene. CDR3 length: 13 amino acids. V was pared by 4 bases and J by 1 base, with 8 bases between. Germline lookup yields CDR1 SGHRS and CDR2 YFSETQ. The CDR3 loop reads CASSPDDNYGYTF. The DNA of the CDR3 is TGCGCCAGCAGCCCGGACGATAACTATGGCTACACCTTC.

This chain links TRBV20-1 with TRBJ2-7, with 8 bases aligning to TRBD2. V dropped 5 bases and J dropped 0; count of bases not matched to a gene: 6. The length of the CDR3 is 14 residues. Germline CDR1 and CDR2: DFQATT and SNEGSKA (reference sequence). The CDR3 sequence is CSAGWSGSSYEQYF. The CDR3 region has the DNA TGCAGTGCTGGGTGGAGCGGGAGCTCCTACGAGCAGTACTTC.

The chain links TRBV12-3 or TRBV12-4 to TRBJ1-1; D might be TRBD1 (5 bases). The CDR3 covers 14 residues. Trimming cost V 5 bases and J 3 bases, with 13 bases left between them. The DNA for the CDR3 is TGTGCCAGCAGTCATTGGGGCGGGTACACTGAAGCTTTCTTT. Translation: CASSHWGGYTEAFF.

This chain connects TRBV13 to TRBJ2-1; D not certain. CDR1 and CDR2 (germline): PRHDT, FYEKMQ (reference sequence). Trimming pared 3 bases from V and 4 bases from J, leaving 7 bases between. This CDR3 has 13 amino acids. The CDR3 nucleotides are TGTGCCAGCAGCTTTACCAATTACAATGAGCAGTTCTTC. Translated: CASSFTNYNEQFF.

This clonotype turned up a few times. The rearrangement joins TRBV6-5 to TRBJ2-5; TRBD1 aligns across 11 bases. V lost 7 bases and J lost 3; bases outside the gene matches: 1. The germline CDR1 and CDR2 sequences are MNHEY and SVGAGI. The CDR3 has 13 amino acids. CDR3 DNA sequence: TGTGCCAGCAAGGGACAGGGGGAAGAGACCCAGTACTTC. Amino acids: CASKGQGEETQYF.

About this clonotype itself: Mismatch with germline at one junction end may stem from a read error. The chain is built from TRBV29-1 and TRBJ1-1; D call uncertain. Germline CDR1 and CDR2: SQVTM and ANQGSEA. The CDR3 consists of 14 residues. The CDR3 DNA sequence: TGCAGCGTTGAAGGGTTATACATGAACACTGAAGTTTTCTTT. Its protein is CSVEGLYMNTEVFF.

The chain links TRBV4-3 to TRBJ1-2, with D possibly TRBD1 on 5 matching bases. V was pared by 2 bases and J by 4 bases, with 8 bases between. The CDR3 extends over 13 amino acids. Looked up from germline, CDR1 is LGHNA and CDR2 is YSLEER. CDR3 in DNA: TGCGCCAGCAGCCAACTAGACAGCTATGGCTACACCTTC. Amino acids: CASSQLDSYGYTF.

This clonotype was picked up a small number of times. V usage is TRBV27 and J usage is TRBJ2-3; D may be TRBD1 (6 bases). The CDR3 extends over 16 amino acids. Germline loops: CDR1 MNHEY, CDR2 SMNVEV (reference sequence). V lost 1 base and J lost 1, with 12 bases in between. In DNA form, the CDR3 reads TGTGCCAGCAGTTTATACAAGACAGGTGGCACAGATACGCAGTATTTT. This encodes CASSLYKTGGTDTQYF.

This clonotype was observed a few times. This sequence joins TRBV27 and TRBJ2-7; unclear D gene. This CDR3 comprises 11 residues. With 6 bases removed from V and 2 bases from J, the gap between germline ends came to 5 bases. CDR1 and CDR2 (germline): MNHEY, SMNVEV (reference sequence). The CDR3 DNA follows: TGTGCCAGCAGGACTCCCTACGAGCAGTACTTC. Amino acid sequence: CASRTPYEQYF.